This TCR beta chain was identified in a study of shared clonotypes between healthy human individuals. CD45RO-negative CD8 cells positively selected for CCR7 made up the naive population, which excluded terminally differentiated effector memory CD45RA+ cells. The method was immunoSEQ multiplex PCR; TCRdb's version includes in-frame clones alone and lacks a portion of them. The top ten hold roughly 1% of the sample, which has just over 2,000,000 clones, around 96% seen once. The CDR3 loop spans 16 amino acids. V lost 1 base and J lost 3, with 12 bases in between. Per germline, CDR1 MNHEY and CDR2 SMNVEV (reference sequence).

The origin of this receptor is a man in his late teens or twenties in good health. The J gene is TRBJ2-2, the V gene TRBV27; D ambiguous. The sequenced material came from naive CD8+ T cells sorted from blood. The DNA for the CDR3 is TGTGCCAGCAGTTTATGGGGAAGGTGGGACACCGGGGAGCTGTTTTTT. Encoded protein: CASSLWGRWDTGELFF.